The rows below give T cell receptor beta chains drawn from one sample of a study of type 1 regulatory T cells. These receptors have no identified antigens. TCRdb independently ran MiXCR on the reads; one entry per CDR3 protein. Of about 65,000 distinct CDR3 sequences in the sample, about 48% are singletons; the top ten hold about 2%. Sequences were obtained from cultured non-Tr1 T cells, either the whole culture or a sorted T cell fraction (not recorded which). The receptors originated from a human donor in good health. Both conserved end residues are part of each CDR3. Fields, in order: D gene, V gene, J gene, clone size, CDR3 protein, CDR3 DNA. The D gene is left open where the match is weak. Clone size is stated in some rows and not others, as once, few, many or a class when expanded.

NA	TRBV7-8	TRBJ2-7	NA	CASGPGGGLREQYF	TGTGCCAGCGGCCCTGGAGGGGGCTTACGCGAGCAGTACTTC
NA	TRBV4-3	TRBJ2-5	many	CASSQTGSKMETQYF	TGCGCCAGCAGCCAAACAGGTTCTAAAATGGAGACCCAGTACTTC
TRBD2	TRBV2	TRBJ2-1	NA	CASRGGLAGAAYNEQFF	TGTGCCAGCAGGGGGGGACTAGCGGGGGCTGCGTACAATGAGCAGTTCTTC
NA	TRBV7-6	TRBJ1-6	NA	CASSLKSGVFNSPLHF	TGTGCCAGCAGCTTAAAATCAGGGGTTTTCAATTCACCCCTCCACTTT
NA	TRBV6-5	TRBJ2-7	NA	CASSYSRGAPSGEQYF	TGTGCCAGCAGTTACTCGAGAGGGGCTCCTTCTGGGGAGCAGTACTTC
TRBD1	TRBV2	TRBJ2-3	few	CASRDRATDTQYF	TGTGCCAGCAGGGACAGGGCCACAGATACGCAGTATTTT
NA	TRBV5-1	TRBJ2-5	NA	CASSLQSFEETQYF	TGCGCCAGCAGCTTGCAATCATTTGAAGAGACCCAGTACTTC
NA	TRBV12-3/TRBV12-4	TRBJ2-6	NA	CASSLSTGANVLTF	TGTGCCAGCAGTCTATCTACTGGGGCCAACGTCCTGACTTTC
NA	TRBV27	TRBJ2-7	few	CASRNGQSYEQYF	TGTGCCAGCAGGAACGGACAGTCCTACGAGCAGTACTTC
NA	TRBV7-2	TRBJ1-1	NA	CASSPSGPLNTEAFF	TGTGCCAGCAGCCCCTCGGGACCGCTGAACACTGAAGCTTTCTTT
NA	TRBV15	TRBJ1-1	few	CATSQRTVNTEAFF	TGTGCCACCAGCCAAAGGACAGTGAACACTGAAGCTTTCTTT
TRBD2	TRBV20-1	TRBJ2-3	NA	CSARAPGGTSLTDTQYF	TGCAGTGCTAGGGCTCCCGGTGGGACTAGCCTCACAGATACGCAGTATTTT
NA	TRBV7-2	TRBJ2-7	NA	CASSLLGDTAYEQYF	TGTGCCAGCAGCCTACTGGGGGACACCGCGTACGAGCAGTACTTC
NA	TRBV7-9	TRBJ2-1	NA	CASSLATGQTNEQFF	TGTGCCAGCAGCTTGGCTACCGGGCAGACGAATGAGCAGTTCTTC
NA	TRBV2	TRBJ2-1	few	CASSEVLGDEQFF	TGTGCCAGCAGTGAAGTTTTGGGGGATGAGCAGTTCTTC
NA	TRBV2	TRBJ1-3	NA	CASVEHLLSTIYF	TGTGCCAGCGTGGAACATCTCCTAAGCACCATATATTTT